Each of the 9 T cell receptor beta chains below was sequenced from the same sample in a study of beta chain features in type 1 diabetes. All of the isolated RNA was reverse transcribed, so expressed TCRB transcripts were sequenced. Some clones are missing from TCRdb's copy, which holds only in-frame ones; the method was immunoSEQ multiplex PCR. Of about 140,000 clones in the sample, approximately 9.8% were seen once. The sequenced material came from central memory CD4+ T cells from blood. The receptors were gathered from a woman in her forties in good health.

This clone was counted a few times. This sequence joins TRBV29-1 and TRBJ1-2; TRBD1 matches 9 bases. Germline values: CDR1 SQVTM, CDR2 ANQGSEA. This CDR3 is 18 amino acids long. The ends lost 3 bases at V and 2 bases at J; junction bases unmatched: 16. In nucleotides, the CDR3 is TGCAGCGTTGACGGAACACAGGGGGCTCGGGTGACGAACTATGGCTACACCTTC. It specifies CSVDGTQGARVTNYGYTF.

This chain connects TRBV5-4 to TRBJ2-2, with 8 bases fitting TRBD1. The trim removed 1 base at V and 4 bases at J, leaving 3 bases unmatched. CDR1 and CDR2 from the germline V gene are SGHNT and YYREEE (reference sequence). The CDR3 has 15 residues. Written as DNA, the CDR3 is TGTGCCAGCAGCTTGAGACAGGGGACCACCGGGGAGCTGTTTTTT. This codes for CASSLRQGTTGELFF.

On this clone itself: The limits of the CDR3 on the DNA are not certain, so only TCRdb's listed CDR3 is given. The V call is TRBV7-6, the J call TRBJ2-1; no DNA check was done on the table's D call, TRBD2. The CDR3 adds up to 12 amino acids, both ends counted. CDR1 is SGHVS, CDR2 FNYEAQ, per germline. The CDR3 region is CASSSSGNEQFF.

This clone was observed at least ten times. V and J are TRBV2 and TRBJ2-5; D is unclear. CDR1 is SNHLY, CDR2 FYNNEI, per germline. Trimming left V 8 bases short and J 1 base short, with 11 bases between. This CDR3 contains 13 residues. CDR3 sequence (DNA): TGTGCCAGCCATACTTCAAGCCAAGAGACCCAGTACTTC. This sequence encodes CASHTSSQETQYF.

The DNA for the CDR3 is TGTGCCATCAACCCGGGACAGGGGGGAACCGGGGAGCTGTTTTTT. Residues: CAINPGQGGTGELFF. The chain links TRBV10-3 to TRBJ2-2, with 11 bases matching TRBD1. The CDR3 is 15 amino acids. V shed 7 bases and J 5 bases; nucleotides not matched to a gene: 6. The germline CDR1 and CDR2 sequences are ENHRY and SYGVKD.

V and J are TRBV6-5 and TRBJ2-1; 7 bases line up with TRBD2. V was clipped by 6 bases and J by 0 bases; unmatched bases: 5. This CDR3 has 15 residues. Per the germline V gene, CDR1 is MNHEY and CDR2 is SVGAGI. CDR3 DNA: TGTGCCAGCAGGAGCGGGGCCAACTCCTACAATGAGCAGTTCTTC. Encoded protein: CASRSGANSYNEQFF.

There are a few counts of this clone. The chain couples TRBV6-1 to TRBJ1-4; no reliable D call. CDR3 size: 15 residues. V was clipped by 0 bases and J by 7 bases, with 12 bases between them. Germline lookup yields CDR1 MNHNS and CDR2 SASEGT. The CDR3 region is CASSEALVVGEKLFF. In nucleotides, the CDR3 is TGTGCCAGCAGTGAAGCATTAGTTGTCGGTGAAAAACTGTTTTTT.

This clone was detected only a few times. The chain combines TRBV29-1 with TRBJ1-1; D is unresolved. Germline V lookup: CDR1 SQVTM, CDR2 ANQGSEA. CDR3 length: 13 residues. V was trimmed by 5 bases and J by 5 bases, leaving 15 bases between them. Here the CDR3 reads CSVYVRAGTEAFF. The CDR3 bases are TGCAGCGTTTATGTAAGGGCGGGAACTGAAGCTTTCTTT.

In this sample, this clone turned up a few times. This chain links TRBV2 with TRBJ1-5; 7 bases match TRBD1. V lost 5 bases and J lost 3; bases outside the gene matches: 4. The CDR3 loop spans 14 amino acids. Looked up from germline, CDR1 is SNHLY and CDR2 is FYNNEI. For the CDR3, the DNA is TGTGCCAGCAGTCAGACAGGGATCAATCAGCCCCAGCATTTT. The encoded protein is CASSQTGINQPQHF.